This T cell receptor beta chain originates from a study of shared clonotypes between healthy human individuals. V was pared by 5 bases and J by 5 bases, with 25 bases between. The CDR3 is 17 residues long. Germline CDR1 reads PRHDT; CDR2 reads FYEKMQ (reference sequence). Only one count was recorded for this clone. Its antigen is still unknown. DNA at about 210 ng, 25,000 to 30,000 T cell genomes, went into sorted-subset replicate PCRs. TCRdb's copy holds only in-frame clones and misses some; the assay was immunoSEQ multiplex PCR. The sample has 2 million to 2.5 million clones, 90% to 95% seen once. General study points: Having only a few donors restricted how much genetic and exposure-history diversity was captured. Relative to memory subsets, naive subsets generally showed larger estimated richness.

Naive CD8 cells lacked CD45RO and underwent positive selection for CCR7, leaving out terminally differentiated effector memory CD45RA+ cells. Free of recent acute infections or vaccinations, the donors were healthy HIV-negative adults. V is TRBV13 and J is TRBJ2-7, with a possible D match to TRBD1 (6 bases). Sequencing was carried out using naive CD8+ T cells from PBMCs. This clonotype was sampled from a man between 18 and 35 years old in good health. Some clones in this sample may be carry-over from other donors' samples. The CDR3 here is CASSPPPGQGSFDEQYF. CDR3 nucleotides: TGTGCCAGCAGCCCCCCCCCGGGGCAGGGGAGTTTCGACGAGCAGTACTTC.